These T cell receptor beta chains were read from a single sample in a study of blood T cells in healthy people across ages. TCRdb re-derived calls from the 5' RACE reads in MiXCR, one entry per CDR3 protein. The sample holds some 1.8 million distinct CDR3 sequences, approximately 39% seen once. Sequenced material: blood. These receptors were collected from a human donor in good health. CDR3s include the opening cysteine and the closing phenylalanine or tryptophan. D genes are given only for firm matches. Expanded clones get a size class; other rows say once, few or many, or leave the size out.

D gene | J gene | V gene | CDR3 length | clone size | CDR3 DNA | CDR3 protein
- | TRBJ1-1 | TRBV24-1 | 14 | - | TGTGCCACCAACCAGGGAGGCAGCAAAACTGAAGCTTTCTTT | CATNQGGSKTEAFF
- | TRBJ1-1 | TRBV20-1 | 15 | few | TGCAGTGCTAGCTCAGAACCTGGTGGTCGGACTGAAGCTTTCTTT | CSASSEPGGRTEAFF
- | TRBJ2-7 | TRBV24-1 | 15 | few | TGTGCCACCAGTGAATCCCAGGGTAAAGCCTACGAGCAGTACTTC | CATSESQGKAYEQYF
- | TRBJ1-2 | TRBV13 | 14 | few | TGTGCCAGCAGCACGACTGAGGGGTATGGTGGCTACACCTTC | CASSTTEGYGGYTF
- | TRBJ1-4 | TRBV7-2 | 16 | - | TGTGCCAGCAGCTCGAGGTCGTGGCAGGGTAATGAAAAACGGTTTTTT | CASSSRSWQGNEKRFF
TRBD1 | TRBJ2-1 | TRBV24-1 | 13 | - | TGTGCCACCAGTGAGGGGACAGTTTATGAGCAGTTCTTC | CATSEGTVYEQFF
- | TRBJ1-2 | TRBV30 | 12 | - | TGTGCCTGGAACGTGACTTCTTATGGCTACACCTTC | CAWNVTSYGYTF
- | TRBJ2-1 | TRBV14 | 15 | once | TGTGCCTGCAGCCCAGACAGAGGAGTTTACAATGAGCAGTTCTTC | CACSPDRGVYNEQFF
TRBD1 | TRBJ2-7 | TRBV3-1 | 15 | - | TGTGCCAGCAGCCAAGCCCCGGGACAGGCCTACGAGCGGTACTTC | CASSQAPGQAYERYF
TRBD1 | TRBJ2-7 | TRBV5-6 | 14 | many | TGTGCCAGCAGCCCTAGACAGGGGAAGTACGAGCAGTACTTC | CASSPRQGKYEQYF
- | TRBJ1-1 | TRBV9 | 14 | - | TGTGCCAGCAGCGTAGCTACTTTTCGGGAGGAAGCTTTCTTT | CASSVATFREEAFF
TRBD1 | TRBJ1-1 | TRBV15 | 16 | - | TGTGCCACCAGCAGAGATGGGGACAGGGCGGGCACTGAAGCTTTCTTT | CATSRDGDRAGTEAFF
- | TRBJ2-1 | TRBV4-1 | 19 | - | TGCGCCAGCAGCCAAGATGCGGGGGGGACAGGAAGCTCCTACAATGAGCAGTTCTTC | CASSQDAGGTGSSYNEQFF
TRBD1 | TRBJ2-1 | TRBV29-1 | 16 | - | TGCAGCGTTGAAGATTCTCGCAGGGGGAAATACAATGAGCAGTTCTTC | CSVEDSRRGKYNEQFF
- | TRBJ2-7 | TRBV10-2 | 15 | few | TGCGCCAGCAGTGTGAGCGCCCCCGGATATTACGAGCAGTACTTC | CASSVSAPGYYEQYF
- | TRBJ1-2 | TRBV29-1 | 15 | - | TGCAGCGTTGAAGATCCTCAAGGGGCGGACTATGGCTACACCTTC | CSVEDPQGADYGYTF
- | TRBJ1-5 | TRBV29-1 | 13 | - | TGCAGCGTCGGCCGGGGAGGAAATCAGCCCCAGCATTTT | CSVGRGGNQPQHF
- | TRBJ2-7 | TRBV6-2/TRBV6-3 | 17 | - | TGTGCCAGCAGTTACGTTGGCGGGACAGTTCCCATCTACGAGCAGTACTTC | CASSYVGGTVPIYEQYF
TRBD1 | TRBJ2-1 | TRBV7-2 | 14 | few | TGTGCCAGCAGCCGATTACAGGGGCGCAATGAGCAGTTCTTC | CASSRLQGRNEQFF
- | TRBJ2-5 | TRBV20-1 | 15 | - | TGCAGTGCTCGATTAGGACTTAAGGTCGGAGAGACCCAGTACTTC | CSARLGLKVGETQYF
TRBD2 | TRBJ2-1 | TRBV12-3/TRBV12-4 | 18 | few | TGTGCCAGCAATATAGGCCTAGCGGGGGGGTTATCCTACAATGAGCAGTTCTTC | CASNIGLAGGLSYNEQFF
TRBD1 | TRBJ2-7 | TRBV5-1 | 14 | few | TGCGCCAGCAGCCGACAGGGGGGGGATAACGAGCAGTACTTC | CASSRQGGDNEQYF
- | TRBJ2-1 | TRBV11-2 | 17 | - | TGTGCCAGCAGCTTAGATCGGGTAGGGGAGTTACACAATGAGCAGTTCTTC | CASSLDRVGELHNEQFF
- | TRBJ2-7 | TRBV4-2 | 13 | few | TGTGCCAGCAGCCAAGACGCCAGCTACGAGCAGTACTTC | CASSQDASYEQYF
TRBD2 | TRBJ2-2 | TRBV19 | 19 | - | TGTGCCAGTAGTATGGGTCCCCCTCGGGGAGGGACGAACACCGGGGAGCTGTTTTTT | CASSMGPPRGGTNTGELFF
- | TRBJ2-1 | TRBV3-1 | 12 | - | TGTGCCAGCAGCCAGGGCCGAATGCCCAAGTTCTTC | CASSQGRMPKFF
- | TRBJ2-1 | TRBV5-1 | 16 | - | TGCGCCGGCAGCGCACTGAGGGGGGGCTCCTACAATGAGCAGTTCTTC | CAGSALRGGSYNEQFF
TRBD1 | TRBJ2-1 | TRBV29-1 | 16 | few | TGCAGCGTTGGGGCCCGTCCGGACAGGGGTGTCGATGAGCAGTTCTTC | CSVGARPDRGVDEQFF
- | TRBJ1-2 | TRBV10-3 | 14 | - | TGTGCCATCAGGGAGCATCAAGACACCGATGGCTACACCTTC | CAIREHQDTDGYTF
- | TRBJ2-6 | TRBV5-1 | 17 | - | TGCGCCAGCAGCGGTGACAGACCGAGCTCTGGGGCCAACGTCCTGACTTTC | CASSGDRPSSGANVLTF
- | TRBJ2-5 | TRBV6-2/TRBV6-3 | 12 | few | TGTGCCAGCACTAGCCGGGTGGAGACCCAGTACTTC | CASTSRVETQYF